This record looks at one T cell receptor (beta chain) sequence and its context. V gave up 6 bases and J gave up 6 bases; unmatched junction bases: 3. Germline loops: CDR1 MGHDK, CDR2 SYGVNS. This CDR3 is built from 13 residues. This record comes from a study of blood T cell repertoires in COVID-19. About the study: Samples taken during acute and convalescent COVID-19 were collected in the United States, Italy and Spain.

The data were produced by immunoSEQ multiplex PCR, yet TCRdb's version contains in-frame clones alone and is incomplete. The table records tens of thousands of clones, 80% to 85% of them present only once. The TCR sequence derives from an elderly man with active or convalescent COVID-19. The gene calls are TRBV25-1 and TRBJ2-1; 9 bases fit TRBD1. The sequenced sample consisted of peripheral blood. This chain's CDR3 is CASRQGALNEQFF. DNA of the CDR3: TGTGCCAGCAGACAGGGGGCCCTCAATGAGCAGTTCTTC.